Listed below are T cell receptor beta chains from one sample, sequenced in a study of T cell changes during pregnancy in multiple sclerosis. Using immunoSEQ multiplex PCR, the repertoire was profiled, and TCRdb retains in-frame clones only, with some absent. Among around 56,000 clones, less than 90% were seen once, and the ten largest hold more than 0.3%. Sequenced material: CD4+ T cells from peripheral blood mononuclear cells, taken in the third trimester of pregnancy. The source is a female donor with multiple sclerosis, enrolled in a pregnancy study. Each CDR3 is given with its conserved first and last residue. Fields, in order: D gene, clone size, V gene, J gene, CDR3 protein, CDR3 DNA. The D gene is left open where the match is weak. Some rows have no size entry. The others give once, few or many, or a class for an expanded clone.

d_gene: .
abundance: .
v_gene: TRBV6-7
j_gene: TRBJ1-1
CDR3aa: CASRILRAFF
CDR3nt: TGTGCCAGCAGGATACTAAGAGCTTTCTTT

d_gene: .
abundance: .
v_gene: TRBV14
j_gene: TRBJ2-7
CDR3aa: CASSLLNRDSRNYEQYF
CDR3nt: TGTGCCAGCAGCCTGCTAAACCGGGACTCCCGGAACTACGAGCAGTACTTC

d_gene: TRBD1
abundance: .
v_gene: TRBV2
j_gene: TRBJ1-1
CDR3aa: CASSEARQGVEAFF
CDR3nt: TGTGCCAGCAGTGAAGCTCGCCAGGGGGTGGAAGCTTTCTTT

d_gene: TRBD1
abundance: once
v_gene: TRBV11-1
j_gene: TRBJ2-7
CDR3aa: CASSPTGGFYEQYF
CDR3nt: TGTGCCAGCAGCCCGACAGGGGGTTTCTACGAGCAGTACTTC

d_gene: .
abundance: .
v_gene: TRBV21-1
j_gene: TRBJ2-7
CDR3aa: CASSIGLAPSSYEQYF
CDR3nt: TGTGCCAGCAGCATTGGACTAGCCCCGAGCTCCTACGAGCAGTACTTC

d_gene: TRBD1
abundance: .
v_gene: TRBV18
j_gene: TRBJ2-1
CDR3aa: CASSPLTGGNSYNEQFF
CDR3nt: TGTGCCAGCTCACCCTTGACAGGGGGCAATTCCTACAATGAGCAGTTCTTC

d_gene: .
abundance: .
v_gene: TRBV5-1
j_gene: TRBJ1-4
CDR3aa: CASSLADKSNEKLFF
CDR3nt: TGCGCCAGCAGCTTGGCAGACAAGTCTAATGAAAAACTGTTTTTT

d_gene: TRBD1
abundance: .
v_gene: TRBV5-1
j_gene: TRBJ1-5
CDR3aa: CASSSGTGGNQPQHF
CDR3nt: TGCGCCAGCAGCTCCGGGACAGGGGGGAATCAGCCCCAGCATTTT

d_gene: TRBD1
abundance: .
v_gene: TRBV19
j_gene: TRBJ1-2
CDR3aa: CASSQPGQGYGYTF
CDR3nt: TGTGCCAGTAGTCAACCGGGACAGGGCTATGGCTACACCTTC

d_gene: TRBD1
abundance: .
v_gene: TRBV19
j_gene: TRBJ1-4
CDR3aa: CASKDAFGTGEEEKLFF
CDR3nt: TGTGCCAGTAAAGACGCCTTCGGGACAGGTGAAGAGGAAAAACTGTTTTTT

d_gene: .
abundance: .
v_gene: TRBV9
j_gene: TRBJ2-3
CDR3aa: CASSVAGSTDTQYF
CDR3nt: TGTGCCAGCAGCGTAGCCGGGAGCACAGATACGCAGTATTTT